The next 29 T cell receptor beta chains were all read from a single sample in a study of blood T cell repertoires in COVID-19. Data came from immunoSEQ multiplex PCR; TCRdb stores just in-frame clones and leaves some out. The table has about 180,000 clones, 80% to 90% seen once; the top ten hold about a tenth. The sample was peripheral blood. These receptors originate from a human donor with active or convalescent COVID-19. The donor label of this sample is uncertain.

The CDR3 coding sequence is TGTGCCTGGAGTGAGGGACAAAGTTTTGGCTACACCTTC. This codes for CAWSEGQSFGYTF. The V and J genes are TRBV30 and TRBJ1-2; D perhaps matches TRBD1 (6 bases). Per germline, CDR1 GTSNPN and CDR2 SVGIG (reference sequence). Trimming took 1 base from V and 7 from J, leaving 13 bases between them. The CDR3 loop spans 13 amino acids.

This clone was seen only once. J is TRBJ2-3 and V is TRBV2, with D maybe TRBD2 (6 bases). Germline V gene sequence: CDR1 SNHLY, CDR2 FYNNEI. The V end lost 10 bases, the J end lost 2 bases, and 19 bases lay between the germline ends. This CDR3 comprises 15 residues. The CDR3 loop is CATKFGAGNTDTQYF. CDR3 DNA: TGTGCCACTAAATTCGGGGCGGGAAACACAGATACGCAGTATTTT.

In regard to this clone: The junction departs from germline at one end; a sequencing error may be responsible. This sequence joins TRBV7-7 and TRBJ2-2, with TRBD2 matching over 13 bases. The CDR3 runs to 18 residues. Looked up from germline, CDR1 is SSHAT and CDR2 is FNYEAQ (reference sequence). CDR3 sequence: CASSLTSGRARTVGELFF. The CDR3, as DNA: TGTGCTAGCAGCTTAACTAGCGGGAGGGCCAGAACGGTCGGGGAGCTGTTTTTT. Looking up the rest from reference TRBV7-7 and TRBJ2-2 gives the full variable domain: GAGVSQSPRYKVTKRGQDVTLRCDPISSHATLYWYQQALGQGPEFLTYFNYEAQPDKSGLPSDRFSAERPEGSISTLTIQRTEQRDSAMYRCASSLTSGRARTVGELFFGEGSRLTVL.

The chain is built from TRBV18 and TRBJ2-1; 13 bases map to TRBD2. Germline-derived CDR1 and CDR2 are KGHSH and LQKENI. J lost 9 bases, V lost 3 bases, and 11 bases had no gene match. This CDR3 region has 17 residues. CDR3 bases: TGTGCCAGCTCACCGACACTAGCGGGAGGGCCAGGGGGTGAGCAGTTCTTC. This sequence encodes CASSPTLAGGPGGEQFF.

J is TRBJ2-5 and V is TRBV20-1; TRBD2 aligns across 9 bases. The CDR3 has 15 residues. Losses at the gene ends were 3 bases for V and 7 bases for J; bases not matched to a gene: 12. Germline CDR1 is DFQATT and CDR2 is SNEGSKA (reference sequence). CDR3 amino acids: CSASRAGGRTRTQYF. In DNA, the CDR3 is TGCAGTGCTAGTCGGGCGGGGGGGCGAACCAGGACCCAGTACTTC.

The V call is TRBV3-1 (or the pseudogene TRBV3-2), the J call TRBJ1-1; D uncertain. The ends were cut back, 4 bases at V and 5 bases at J, with 11 bases in the middle. Germline V CDR1 and CDR2: LGHDT, YNNKEL (reference sequence). CDR3 length: 13 amino acids. The CDR3 reads CASSPLGSTEAFF. CDR3 in DNA: TGTGCCAGCAGCCCCCTCGGGAGTACTGAAGCTTTCTTT.

The chain employs TRBV28 and TRBJ2-7, with TRBD2 identical over 7 bases. CDR1 is MDHEN and CDR2 is SYDVKM in the germline V gene. This CDR3 contains 15 residues. The trim removed 4 bases at V and 2 bases at J, leaving 8 bases unmatched. The CDR3 region has the DNA TGTGCCAGCAGTTCTTCTAGCGGAGGCCCCTACGAGCAGTACTTC. Residues: CASSSSSGGPYEQYF.

The chain carries TRBV13 and TRBJ2-5; weak D call: TRBD2 (6 bases). Trimming removed 5 bases at V and 2 bases at J, with 12 bases between. This CDR3 has 14 residues. The germline CDR1 and CDR2 sequences are PRHDT and FYEKMQ (reference sequence). For the CDR3, the DNA is TGTGCCAGCAGCCTCCTCCGGGGGCAAGAGACCCAGTACTTC. Encoded protein: CASSLLRGQETQYF.

The gene calls are TRBV19 and TRBJ1-1, with 8 bases fitting TRBD1. CDR1 and CDR2 (germline): LNHDA, SQIVND (reference sequence). Trimming removed 4 bases from V and 3 bases from J; junction bases left unmatched: 7. There are 15 residues in the CDR3. The CDR3 is CASSTTRGRDTEAFF. The CDR3 nucleotides read TGTGCCAGTAGTACGACCAGGGGGCGGGACACTGAAGCTTTCTTT.

The CDR3 is CASSSNQETQYF. The CDR3 DNA reads as TGTGCCAGCAGCTCCAACCAAGAGACCCAGTACTTC. The rearrangement uses TRBV7-2 and TRBJ2-5; D unclear. Trimming stripped 4 bases from V and 0 bases from J, with 3 bases between. Germline CDR1 and CDR2: SGHTA and FQGNSA. The CDR3 has 12 amino acids.

The chain links TRBV7-2 to TRBJ2-1; D gene uncertain. Germline CDR1 SGHTA, CDR2 FQGNSA. V was shortened by 5 bases and J by 1 base, with 12 bases between the two germline ends. This CDR3 has 15 amino acids. The DNA for the CDR3 is TGTGCCAGCAGCCCGACTCCTTCGTCCTACAATGAGCAGTTCTTC. Its protein product is CASSPTPSSYNEQFF.

V is TRBV5-4 and J is TRBJ1-3; TRBD1 is a possible D gene (5 bases). The CDR3 totals 16 residues. V lost 0 bases and J lost 4, with 14 bases in between. The germline V gene has CDR1 SGHNT and CDR2 YYREEE (reference sequence). The CDR3 DNA reads TGTGCCAGCAGCTTGGCGGGGGACGATTTAGGAAACACCATATATTTT. Translating gives CASSLAGDDLGNTIYF.

This clone was detected only a few times. This chain connects TRBV5-6 to TRBJ2-2, with 10 bases identical to TRBD1. V was pared by 6 bases and J by 7 bases, with 6 bases of the junction left unmatched. Germline CDR1 SGHDT, CDR2 YYEEEE. The CDR3 spans 14 residues. This chain's CDR3 is CASNRDRGFGELFF. CDR3 sequence (DNA): TGTGCCAGCAACCGGGACAGGGGTTTCGGGGAGCTGTTTTTT.

This clone came up a few times. The chain combines TRBV5-5 with TRBJ1-2; 8 bases match TRBD1. The CDR3 sequence is 15 residues long. Germline assignment: CDR1 SGHKS and CDR2 YYEKEE (reference sequence). V trimming: 4 bases; J trimming: 4 bases; junction bases outside the gene matches: 9. CDR3 loop: CASSPWTGNLYGYTF. The CDR3 region has the DNA TGTGCCAGCAGCCCATGGACAGGGAACCTCTATGGCTACACCTTC.

V gene TRBV6-2 or TRBV6-3 combines with J gene TRBJ2-7; 14 bases fit TRBD2. This CDR3 spans 18 amino acids. V was pared by 5 bases and J by 6 bases, with 15 bases of the junction left unmatched. Germline V gene sequence: CDR1 MNHEY, CDR2 SVGEGT. The CDR3 here is CASSPRTSGGPRRFEQYF. CDR3 nucleotides: TGTGCCAGCAGTCCCCGGACTAGCGGGGGGCCAAGGAGGTTCGAGCAGTACTTC.

The chain uses TRBV7-9 and TRBJ1-2; D is uncertain. Trimming shortened V by 4 bases and J by 0 bases, and 6 bases separated the two germline ends. CDR3 length: 13 residues. Germline V gene lookup returns CDR1 SEHNR and CDR2 FQNEAQ (reference sequence). CDR3 nucleotides: TGTGCCAGCAGCTCCGGGACTAACTATGGCTACACCTTC. The encoded protein is CASSSGTNYGYTF.

The CDR3 nucleotides are TGTGCCAGTAATTCCGGGACTAGGGATTCCATTCAGTACTTC. This sequence encodes CASNSGTRDSIQYF. This chain connects TRBV19 to TRBJ2-4; 8 positions agree with TRBD2. In germline, CDR1 is LNHDA, CDR2 SQIVND (reference sequence). The CDR3 loop spans 14 amino acids. V was pared by 7 bases and J by 9 bases, with 11 bases of the junction left unmatched. Variable domain in full (rest from reference TRBV19 and TRBJ2-4): DGGITQSPKYLFRKEGQNVTLSCEQNLNHDAMYWYRQDPGQGLRLIYYSQIVNDFQKGDIAEGYSVSREKKESFPLTVTSAQKNPTAFYLCASNSGTRDSIQYFGAGTRLSVL.

This rearrangement joins TRBV6-2 or TRBV6-3 to TRBJ2-6; D perhaps matches TRBD2 (5 bases). The V and J ends lost 6 bases and 0 bases respectively, with 12 bases between them. Germline V gives CDR1 MNHEY, CDR2 SVGEGT. The CDR3 totals 16 residues. The DNA for the CDR3 is TGTGCCAGCAGCGGTGACGCGGGCTCTGGGGCCAACGTCCTGACTTTC. Amino acid sequence: CASSGDAGSGANVLTF.

The chain has TRBV28 and TRBJ2-7; D is possibly TRBD2 (7 bases). From germline, CDR1 is MDHEN and CDR2 SYDVKM. This CDR3 has 14 amino acids. Trimming pared 6 bases from V and 6 bases from J, leaving 18 bases between. Here the CDR3 DNA reads TGTGCCAGCAGCCAAGGGGGGGGCCCATCCGAGCAGTACTTC. Protein product: CASSQGGGPSEQYF.

This sequence joins TRBV11-2 and TRBJ1-2; 7 bases match TRBD1. Trimming cost V 0 bases and J 7 bases; bases outside gene matches: 11. The CDR3 loop spans 16 amino acids. Germline CDR1 is SGHAT and CDR2 is FQNNGV. CDR3: CASSLDMGRTGVGYTF. As DNA, the CDR3 is TGTGCCAGCAGCTTAGATATGGGCCGGACAGGCGTTGGCTACACCTTC.

V gene TRBV10-3 combines with J gene TRBJ1-2; 9 bases are a match to TRBD1. The CDR3 consists of 12 residues. CDR1 is ENHRY, CDR2 SYGVKD, per germline. Germline trimming cut 6 bases from V and 7 bases from J; bases unmatched to any gene: 3. CDR3 protein: CAISGTGSGYTF. DNA for the CDR3: TGTGCCATCAGCGGGACAGGGAGTGGCTACACCTTC.

The chain couples TRBV19 to TRBJ2-5, with TRBD1 as a possible D gene (6 bases). Germline values: CDR1 LNHDA, CDR2 SQIVND (reference sequence). Trimming removed 6 bases from V and 5 bases from J, with 19 bases in between. The CDR3 loop spans 15 amino acids. The CDR3 is CASSSSGDVAETQYF. The CDR3 DNA sequence: TGTGCCAGTAGCAGTTCAGGGGACGTCGCGGAGACCCAGTACTTC. Drawing the rest from reference TRBV19 and TRBJ2-5, the complete variable domain is DGGITQSPKYLFRKEGQNVTLSCEQNLNHDAMYWYRQDPGQGLRLIYYSQIVNDFQKGDIAEGYSVSREKKESFPLTVTSAQKNPTAFYLCASSSSGDVAETQYFGPGTRLLVL.

J is TRBJ1-5 and V is TRBV29-1; no firm D call. The CDR3 has 13 residues. Germline V gene lookup returns CDR1 SQVTM and CDR2 ANQGSEA. The germline V and J ends were trimmed by 3 bases and 4 bases, with 10 bases remaining between them. The CDR3 reads CSVDPHRNQPQHF. DNA for the CDR3: TGCAGCGTTGATCCCCACCGGAATCAGCCCCAGCATTTT.

This clone was counted a single time. This rearrangement joins TRBV7-9 to TRBJ1-1, with D maybe TRBD1 (5 bases). Per the germline V gene, CDR1 is SEHNR and CDR2 is FQNEAQ (reference sequence). V was shortened by 2 bases and J by 5 bases, with 9 bases between the two germline ends. CDR3 length: 13 amino acids. CDR3 sequence: CASSLQGPTEAFF. The DNA of the CDR3 is TGTGCCAGCAGCTTACAGGGCCCGACTGAAGCTTTCTTT.

V usage is TRBV5-6 and J usage is TRBJ2-7, with D maybe TRBD2 (5 bases). The V gene's germline CDR1 is SGHDT and CDR2 YYEEEE. The CDR3 contains 14 residues. V dropped 0 bases and J dropped 2 bases, with 9 bases sitting between them. The CDR3 DNA is TGTGCCAGCAGCTTGGCCGGGGATACCTACGAGCAGTACTTC. It translates to CASSLAGDTYEQYF.

This chain's CDR3 is CASSSRRAVNNEQFF. CDR3 DNA sequence: TGTGCCAGCAGCTCCCGCAGGGCGGTAAACAATGAGCAGTTCTTC. This chain uses TRBV5-4 with TRBJ2-1; maybe TRBD1 (5 bases). CDR1 and CDR2 from the germline V gene are SGHNT and YYREEE (reference sequence). Trimming pared 3 bases from V and 5 bases from J, leaving 15 bases between. This CDR3 has 15 amino acids.

For the CDR3, the DNA is TGTGCCAGCAGTTGGGGGGTGGGCGAGCAGTACTTC. It specifies CASSWGVGEQYF. The chain couples TRBV12-3 or TRBV12-4 to TRBJ2-7; D possibly corresponds to TRBD2 (6 bases). With 4 bases removed from V and 6 bases from J, the gap between germline ends came to 10 bases. This CDR3 is 12 amino acids long.

The chain recombines TRBV3-1 (or the pseudogene TRBV3-2) with TRBJ1-4; D ambiguous. CDR1 LGHDT and CDR2 YNNKEL come from the germline V gene (reference sequence). CDR3 size: 16 residues. V dropped 2 bases and J dropped 5 bases, with 15 bases sitting between them. Here the CDR3 reads CASSQRGRGINEKLFF. The DNA of the CDR3 is TGTGCCAGCAGCCAACGGGGAAGAGGTATCAATGAAAAACTGTTTTTT.

The chain employs TRBV5-5 and TRBJ1-2; D may be TRBD1 (5 bases). V lost 6 bases and J lost 0, with 21 bases in between. Per germline, CDR1 SGHKS and CDR2 YYEKEE (reference sequence). The CDR3 has 17 amino acids. The chain's CDR3 is CASTFFSGGRANYGYTF. CDR3 nucleotides: TGTGCCAGCACTTTCTTCTCCGGGGGGAGGGCTAACTATGGCTACACCTTC. The whole variable domain, filled in from reference TRBV5-5 and TRBJ1-2, reads DAGVTQSPTHLIKTRGQQVTLRCSPISGHKSVSWYQQVLGQGPQFIFQYYEKEERGRGNFPDRFSARQFPNYSSELNVNALLLGDSALYLCASTFFSGGRANYGYTFGSGTRLTVV.